This T cell receptor (beta chain) was retrieved from a study of neoadjuvant nivolumab and ipilimumab in lung cancer. Generated by immunoSEQ multiplex PCR, the TCRdb table keeps only in-frame clones and is missing some. The data show about 18,000 clones, over 80% seen once. The study, taken as a whole, reports: Resected tumors had greater TCR richness and clonality than uninvolved lung. From pretherapy to surgery, tumor richness and clonality rose with dual therapy.

Points on this clone: Its antigen is currently unknown.

This CDR3 contains 15 residues. Germline V gene sequence: CDR1 SGHAT, CDR2 FQNNGV. Unmatched junction bases numbered 8, after V lost 5 bases and J lost 2 bases. The chain combines TRBV11-2 with TRBJ1-1; TRBD1 matches 7 bases. Source: peripheral blood, taken before neoadjuvant nivolumab, alone or with ipilimumab. This clonotype was sampled from an adult with non-small cell lung cancer. The CDR3 spells CASSPLGGLNTEAFF. As DNA, the CDR3 is TGTGCCAGCAGCCCCCTAGGGGGCCTAAACACTGAAGCTTTCTTT.